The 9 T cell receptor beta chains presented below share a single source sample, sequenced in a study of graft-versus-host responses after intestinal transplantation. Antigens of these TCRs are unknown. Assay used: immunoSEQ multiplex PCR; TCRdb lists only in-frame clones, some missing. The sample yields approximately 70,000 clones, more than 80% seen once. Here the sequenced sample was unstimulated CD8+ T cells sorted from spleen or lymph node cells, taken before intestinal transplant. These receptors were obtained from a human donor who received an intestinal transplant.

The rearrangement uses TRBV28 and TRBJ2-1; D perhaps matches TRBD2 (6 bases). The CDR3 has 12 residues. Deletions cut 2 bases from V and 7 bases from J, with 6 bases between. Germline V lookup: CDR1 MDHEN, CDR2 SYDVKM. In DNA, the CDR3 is TGTGCCAGCAGTTTAGGGGGGAATGAGCAGTTCTTC. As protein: CASSLGGNEQFF. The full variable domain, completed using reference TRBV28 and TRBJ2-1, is DVKVTQSSRYLVKRTGEKVFLECVQDMDHENMFWYRQDPGLGLRLIYFSYDVKMKEKGDIPEGYSVSREKKERFSLILESASTNQTSMYLCASSLGGNEQFFGPGTRLTVL.

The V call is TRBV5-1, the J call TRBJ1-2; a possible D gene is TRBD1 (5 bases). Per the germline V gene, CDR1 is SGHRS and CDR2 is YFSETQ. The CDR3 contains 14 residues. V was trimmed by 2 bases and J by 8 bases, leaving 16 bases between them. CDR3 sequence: CASSFERGGSGYTF. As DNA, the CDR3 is TGCGCCAGCAGCTTCGAACGGGGGGGATCCGGCTACACCTTC.

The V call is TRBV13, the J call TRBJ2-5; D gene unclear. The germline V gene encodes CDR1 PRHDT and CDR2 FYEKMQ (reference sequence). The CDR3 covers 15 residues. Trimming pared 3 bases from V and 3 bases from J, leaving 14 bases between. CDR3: CASSFLASSKETQYF. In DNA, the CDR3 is TGTGCCAGCAGCTTCCTCGCTTCCAGTAAAGAGACCCAGTACTTC.

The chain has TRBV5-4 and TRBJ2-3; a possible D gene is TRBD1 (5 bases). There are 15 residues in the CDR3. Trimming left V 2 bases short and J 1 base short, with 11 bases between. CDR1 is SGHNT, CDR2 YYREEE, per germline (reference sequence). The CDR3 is CASSFTGTGTDTQYF. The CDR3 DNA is TGTGCCAGCAGCTTCACAGGAACGGGCACAGATACGCAGTATTTT. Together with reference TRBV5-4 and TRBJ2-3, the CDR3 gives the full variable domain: ETGVTQSPTHLIKTRGQQVTLRCSSQSGHNTVSWYQQALGQGPQFIFQYYREEENGRGNFPPRFSGLQFPNYSSELNVNALELDDSALYLCASSFTGTGTDTQYFGPGTRLTVL.

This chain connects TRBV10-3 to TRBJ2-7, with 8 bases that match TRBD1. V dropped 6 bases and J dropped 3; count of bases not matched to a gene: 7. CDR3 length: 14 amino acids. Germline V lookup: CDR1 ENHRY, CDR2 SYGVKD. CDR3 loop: CAIRPGTGLYEQYF. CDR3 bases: TGTGCCATCAGGCCCGGGACAGGTCTCTACGAGCAGTACTTC.

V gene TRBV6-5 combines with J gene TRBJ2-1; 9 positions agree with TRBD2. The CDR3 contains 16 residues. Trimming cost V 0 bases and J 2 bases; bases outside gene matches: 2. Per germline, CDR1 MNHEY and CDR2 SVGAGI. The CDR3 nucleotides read TGTGCCAGCAGTTACTCGACTAGCGGCCCCTACAATGAGCAGTTCTTC. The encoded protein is CASSYSTSGPYNEQFF.

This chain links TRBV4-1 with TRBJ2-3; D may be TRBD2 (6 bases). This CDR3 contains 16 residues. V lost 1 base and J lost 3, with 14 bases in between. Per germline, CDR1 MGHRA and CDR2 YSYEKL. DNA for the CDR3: TGCGCCAGCAGCCAAGTAGCGGCAGGGTTAACAGATACGCAGTATTTT. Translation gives CASSQVAAGLTDTQYF.

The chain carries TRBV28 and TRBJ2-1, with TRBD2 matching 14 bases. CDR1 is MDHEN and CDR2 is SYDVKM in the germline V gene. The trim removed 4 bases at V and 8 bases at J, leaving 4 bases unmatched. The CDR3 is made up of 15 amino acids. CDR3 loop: CASSSRTSGGHEQFF. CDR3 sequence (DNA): TGTGCCAGCAGTTCTCGGACTAGCGGGGGGCATGAGCAGTTCTTC.

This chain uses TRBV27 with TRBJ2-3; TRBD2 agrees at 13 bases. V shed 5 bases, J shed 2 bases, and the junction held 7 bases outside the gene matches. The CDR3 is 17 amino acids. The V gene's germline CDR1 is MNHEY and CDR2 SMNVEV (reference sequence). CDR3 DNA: TGTGCCAGCAGTCCCTGGACTAGCGGGGGACTCACAGATACGCAGTATTTT. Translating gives CASSPWTSGGLTDTQYF.